This T cell receptor (beta chain) was obtained from a study of PD-L1 blockade in urothelial cancer. Time point meaning: pretreatment peripheral blood. Sequencing was performed with immunoSEQ multiplex PCR; in TCRdb, only in-frame clones are kept and a portion is missing. The sample has 60,000 to 70,000 clones, around 86% seen once. In its sample, this clone was seen a few times. This clonotype was obtained from a man aged 65-85 years with urothelial cancer. Sequenced here: PBMCs, sampled around atezolizumab (anti-PD-L1) treatment.

The CDR3 DNA reads as TGTGCCAGCAGGGAAACAGGGAGCGCAGATACGCAGTATTTT. It codes for CASRETGSADTQYF. The chain combines TRBV2 with TRBJ2-3; perhaps TRBD1 as D (6 bases). Germline CDR1 SNHLY, CDR2 FYNNEI. Trimming removed 6 bases at V and 4 bases at J, with 14 bases between. The CDR3 runs to 14 residues.